This note documents a single T cell receptor (beta chain) sequence. The data were obtained in a study of blood T cell repertoires in COVID-19. Profiling relied on immunoSEQ multiplex PCR, and the TCRdb table lists in-frame clones only, not all of them. This sample has some 300,000 clones, with around 88% found just once. The receptor was isolated from a woman aged 65 to 85 with COVID-19, enrolled during active disease. The sample was peripheral blood.

The CDR3 reads CASSFQYYNSPLHF. The CDR3, as DNA: TGTGCCAGCAGCTTTCAGTACTATAATTCACCCCTCCACTTT. The chain carries TRBV7-2 and TRBJ1-6; D is undetermined. This CDR3 is 14 amino acids long. Germline CDR1 SGHTA, CDR2 FQGNSA. Trimming stripped 3 bases from V and 3 bases from J, with 6 bases between. The variable domain in full, completed from reference TRBV7-2 and TRBJ1-6, reads GAGVSQSPSNKVTEKGKDVELRCDPISGHTALYWYRQSLGQGLEFLIYFQGNSAPDKSGLPSDRFSAERTGGSVSTLTIQRTQQEDSAVYLCASSFQYYNSPLHFGNGTRLTVT.